Described below is a single T cell receptor (beta chain) sequence and its context. Antigen: not known. This entry is derived from a study of T-cell memory formation after mild COVID-19. Notes on the study in general: Balance between CD4 and CD8 was seen in clones contracting day 15 to 85, and a CD4+ lean was seen in later expanders.

MiXCR, run by TCRdb on the 5' RACE reads, gives a single entry per CDR3 protein. The data hold 300,000 to 400,000 distinct CDR3 sequences, with roughly 15% observed a single time. Germline loops: CDR1 SNHLY, CDR2 FYNNEI. This CDR3 is built from 18 residues. Trimming cost V 6 bases and J 6 bases, with 30 bases left between them. This sequence was found in a young man who had mild COVID-19 (a few samples of this study predate the infection). Cell type and time point are not known. This sequence joins TRBV2 and TRBJ2-7, with D unresolved. The sequenced material came from PBMCs or a T cell subset sorted from them (not recorded which). The CDR3 DNA is TGTGCCAGCAGGGGCCTAATTGAGCCGGACGCCCGCCACGGCGAGCAGTACTTC. It specifies CASRGLIEPDARHGEQYF.